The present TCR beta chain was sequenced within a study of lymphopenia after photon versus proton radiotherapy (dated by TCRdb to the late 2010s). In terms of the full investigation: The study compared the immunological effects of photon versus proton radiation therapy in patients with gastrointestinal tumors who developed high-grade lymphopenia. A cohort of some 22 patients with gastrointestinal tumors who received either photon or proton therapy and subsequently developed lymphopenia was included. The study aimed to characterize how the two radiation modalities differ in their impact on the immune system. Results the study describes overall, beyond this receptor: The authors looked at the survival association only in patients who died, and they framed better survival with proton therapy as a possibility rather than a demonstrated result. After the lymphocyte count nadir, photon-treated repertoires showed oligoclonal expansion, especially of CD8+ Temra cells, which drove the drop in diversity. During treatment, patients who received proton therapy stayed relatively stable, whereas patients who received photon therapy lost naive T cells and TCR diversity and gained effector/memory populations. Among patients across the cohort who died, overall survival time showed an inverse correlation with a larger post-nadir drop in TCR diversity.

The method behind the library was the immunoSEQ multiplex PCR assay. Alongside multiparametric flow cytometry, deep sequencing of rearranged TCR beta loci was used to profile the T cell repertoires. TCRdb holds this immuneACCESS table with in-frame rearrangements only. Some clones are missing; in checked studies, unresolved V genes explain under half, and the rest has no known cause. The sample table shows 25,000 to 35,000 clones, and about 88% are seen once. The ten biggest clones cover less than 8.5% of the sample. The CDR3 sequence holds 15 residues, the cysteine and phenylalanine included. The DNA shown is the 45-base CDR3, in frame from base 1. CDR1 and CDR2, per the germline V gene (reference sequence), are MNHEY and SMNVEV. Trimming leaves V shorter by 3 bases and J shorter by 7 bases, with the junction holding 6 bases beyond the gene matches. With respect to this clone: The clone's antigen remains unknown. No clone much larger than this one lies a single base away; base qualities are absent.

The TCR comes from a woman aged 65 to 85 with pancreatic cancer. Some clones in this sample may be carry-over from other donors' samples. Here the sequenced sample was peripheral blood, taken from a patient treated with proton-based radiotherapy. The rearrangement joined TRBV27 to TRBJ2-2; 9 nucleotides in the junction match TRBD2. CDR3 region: CASSLGGRVVGELFF. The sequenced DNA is TGTGCCAGCAGTTTGGGCGGGAGGGTGGTCGGGGAGCTGTTTTTT.